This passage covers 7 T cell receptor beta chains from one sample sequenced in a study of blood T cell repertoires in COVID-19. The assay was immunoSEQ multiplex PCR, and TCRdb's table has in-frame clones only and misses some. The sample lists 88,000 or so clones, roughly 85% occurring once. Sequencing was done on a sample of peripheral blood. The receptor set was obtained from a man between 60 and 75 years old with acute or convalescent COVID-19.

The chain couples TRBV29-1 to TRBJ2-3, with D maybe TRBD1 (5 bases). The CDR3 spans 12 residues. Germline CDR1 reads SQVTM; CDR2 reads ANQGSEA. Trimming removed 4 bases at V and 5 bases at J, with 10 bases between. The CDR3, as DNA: TGCAGCGTTGCCCCTAGGGGAGATACGCAGTATTTT. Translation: CSVAPRGDTQYF.

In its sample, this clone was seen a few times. CDR3 sequence (DNA): TGCAGCGTTAAGGGGCAGCTCTATGGCTACACCTTC. Protein: CSVKGQLYGYTF. The J gene is TRBJ1-2, the V gene TRBV29-1; D possibly corresponds to TRBD1 (5 bases). The germline CDR1 and CDR2 sequences are SQVTM and ANQGSEA. This CDR3 contains 12 residues. The ends were cut back, 5 bases at V and 4 bases at J, with 11 bases in the middle.

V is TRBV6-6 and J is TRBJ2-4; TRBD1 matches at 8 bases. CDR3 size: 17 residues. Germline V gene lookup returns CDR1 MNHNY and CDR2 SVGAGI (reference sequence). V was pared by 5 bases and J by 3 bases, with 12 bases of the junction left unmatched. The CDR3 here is CASSPTGQGAGKNIQYF. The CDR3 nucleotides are TGTGCCAGCAGTCCAACTGGTCAGGGGGCGGGCAAAAACATTCAGTACTTC.

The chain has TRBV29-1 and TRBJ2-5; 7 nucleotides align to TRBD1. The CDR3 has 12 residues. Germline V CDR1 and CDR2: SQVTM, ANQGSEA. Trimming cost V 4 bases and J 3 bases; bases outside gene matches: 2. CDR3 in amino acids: CSVGQGEETQYF. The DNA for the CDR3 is TGCAGCGTTGGACAGGGTGAAGAGACCCAGTACTTC. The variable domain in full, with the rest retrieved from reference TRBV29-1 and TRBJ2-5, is SAVISQKPSRDICQRGTSLTIQCQVDSQVTMMFWYRQQPGQSLTLIATANQGSEATYESGFVIDKFPISRPNLTFSTLTVSNMSPEDSSIYLCSVGQGEETQYFGPGTRLLVL.

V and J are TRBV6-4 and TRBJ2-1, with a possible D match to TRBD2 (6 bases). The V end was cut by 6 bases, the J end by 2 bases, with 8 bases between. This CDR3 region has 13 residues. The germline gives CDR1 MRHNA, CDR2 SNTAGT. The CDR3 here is CASSPGAYNEQFF. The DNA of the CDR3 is TGTGCCAGCAGCCCGGGGGCCTACAATGAGCAGTTCTTC.

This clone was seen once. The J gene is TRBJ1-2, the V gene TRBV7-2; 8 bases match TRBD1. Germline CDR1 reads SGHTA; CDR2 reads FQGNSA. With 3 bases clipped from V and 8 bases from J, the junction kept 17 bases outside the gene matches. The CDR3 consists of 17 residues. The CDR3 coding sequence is TGTGCCAGCAGCTTGGGTCTACCGGGACAGGACTCCCTCGGCTACACCTTC. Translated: CASSLGLPGQDSLGYTF.

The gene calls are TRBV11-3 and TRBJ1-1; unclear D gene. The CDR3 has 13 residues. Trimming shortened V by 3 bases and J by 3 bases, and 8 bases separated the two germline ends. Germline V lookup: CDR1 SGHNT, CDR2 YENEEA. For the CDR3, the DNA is TGTGCCAGCAGCTTTTCGGGGTACACTGAAGCTTTCTTT. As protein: CASSFSGYTEAFF.